The rows below give T cell receptor beta chains drawn from one sample of a study of control samples from healthy donors and cancer patients. Profiling relied on immunoSEQ multiplex PCR, and the TCRdb table lists in-frame clones only, not all of them. The table lists 50,000 or so clones, 90% to 96% of them singletons, with around 0.99% in the top ten. Sequencing was performed on blood. The receptors here all came from a woman in her late teens or twenties in good health. Each CDR3 is given with its conserved first and last residue. D genes are given only for firm matches. Part of the rows lack a size; the others show once, few, many or a class for expanded clones.

v_call,clone_size,d_call,j_call,cdr3_nt,cdr3_aa
TRBV2,NA,TRBD1,TRBJ2-7,TGTGCCAGCAGTTTTGGGACAGGGCCCTACGAGCAGTACTTC,CASSFGTGPYEQYF
TRBV2,NA,NA,TRBJ1-1,TGTGCCAGCGGATGGACGGAGTTCCTAAACACTGAAGCTTTCTTT,CASGWTEFLNTEAFF
TRBV9,NA,NA,TRBJ1-6,TGTGCCAGCAGCGAGGGCCCAAGCTCCTATAATTCACCCCTCCACTTT,CASSEGPSSYNSPLHF
TRBV12-1,NA,NA,TRBJ1-1,TGTGCCAGCAGCTTTGCTCTGATCCCGAACACTGAAGCTTTCTTT,CASSFALIPNTEAFF
TRBV6-4,medium-sized,TRBD1,TRBJ2-2,TGTGCCAGCAGCGGGACAGGGGACACCGGGGAGCTGTTTTTT,CASSGTGDTGELFF
TRBV19,NA,TRBD1,TRBJ1-5,TGTGCCAGTAGTAAAATTGGGACAGGGGCGATGAATCAGCCCCAGCATTTT,CASSKIGTGAMNQPQHF
TRBV6-5,NA,TRBD1,TRBJ2-5,TGTGCCAGCTTACGTCAGGGGGCGTGGGAGACCCAGTACTTC,CASLRQGAWETQYF
TRBV7-9,NA,NA,TRBJ2-3,TGTGCCAGCAGGTCTGGCACAGATACGCAGTATTTT,CASRSGTDTQYF
TRBV25-1,NA,NA,TRBJ1-1,TGTGCCAGCAGTACACCGGGGGAGGATGGGCCAAACACTGAAGCTTTCTTT,CASSTPGEDGPNTEAFF
TRBV6-2/TRBV6-3,NA,NA,TRBJ1-5,TGTGCCAGCAGTTACGGTCGGAATCAGCCCCAGCATTTT,CASSYGRNQPQHF
TRBV5-5,NA,TRBD2,TRBJ2-3,TGTGCCAGCAGCCTCCCTCTCCCGGGACTAGCGGGGGGGCGGGATACGCAGTATTTT,CASSLPLPGLAGGRDTQYF
TRBV7-6,NA,NA,TRBJ2-1,TGTGCCAGCAGCCCGTTATCCTACAATGAGCAGTTCTTC,CASSPLSYNEQFF
TRBV4-2,NA,NA,TRBJ1-4,TGTGCCAGCAGCCGATCGGTACCGGCTAATGAAAAACTGTTTTTT,CASSRSVPANEKLFF
TRBV29-1,NA,NA,TRBJ1-2,TGCAGCGTCCGGACCGATTCCTATGGCTACACCTTC,CSVRTDSYGYTF
TRBV30,NA,TRBD2,TRBJ2-2,TGTGCCTGGAGTTCGGGAGCGGGGTGGGGCGGGGAGCTGTTTTTT,CAWSSGAGWGGELFF
TRBV28,NA,NA,TRBJ1-2,TGTGCCAGCAGCACCACAGGGAGAGGCTACACCTTC,CASSTTGRGYTF
TRBV11-2,NA,NA,TRBJ2-1,TGTGCCAGCAGCTTAGTAACTACAGGATACAATGAGCAGTTCTTC,CASSLVTTGYNEQFF
TRBV14,NA,NA,TRBJ1-2,TGTGCCAGCAGCCAAGGGACAGTCTATGGCTACACCTTC,CASSQGTVYGYTF
TRBV5-6,NA,TRBD2,TRBJ2-5,TGTGCCAGCAGCGTGACTAGCCAAAACCAAGAGACCCAGTACTTC,CASSVTSQNQETQYF
TRBV19,NA,NA,TRBJ1-1,TGTGCCAGTACGTTCGAGGGAATGAACACTGAAGCTTTCTTT,CASTFEGMNTEAFF
TRBV11-2,NA,NA,TRBJ1-1,TGTGCCAGCAGCGCCCGGCTTAAAGCTTTCTTT,CASSARLKAFF
TRBV28,NA,TRBD1,TRBJ1-6,TGTGCCAGCAGTTTCTTCGGACAGGGAGATTCACCCCTCCACTTT,CASSFFGQGDSPLHF